The clone carrying this T cell receptor (beta chain) was recorded only once. This sample is drawn from a study of blood T cell repertoires in COVID-19. Background on the study: Collection of acute and convalescent COVID-19 samples took place in the United States, Italy and Spain. PBMCs, B-cell-depleted T cells, or T cells provided the cDNA or gDNA that made up the material.

The Seattle patients joined while their infection was active and were tracked longitudinally afterward. Methods used by the authors: Amplification of reference gene primers provided the estimated nucleated cell counts. The assay was immunoSEQ multiplex PCR, and TCRdb's table has in-frame clones only and misses some. V, J and clone size are taken as reported in that table, and D and trimming were inferred from the DNA itself. The sample has fewer than 500,000 clones, 80% to 90% seen once. The receptor's source is a man younger than 30 with COVID-19, enrolled during active disease. Source material: peripheral blood.

CDR3 sequence reads: CASSAGYSPLHF. CDR3 coding DNA: TGTGCCAGCAGCGCCGGTTACTCACCCCTCCACTTT. This sequence joins TRBV7-9 and TRBJ1-6; D not certain. V was pared by 5 bases and J by 10 bases, with 9 bases between. The CDR3 has 12 residues. CDR1 is SEHNR and CDR2 is FQNEAQ in the germline V gene (reference sequence).